This T cell receptor beta chain is from a study of control samples from healthy donors and cancer patients. Assay: immunoSEQ multiplex PCR; the TCRdb copy retains only in-frame clones and omits some. The sample totals some 190,000 clones. Between the trimmed V and J ends, which lost 0 bases and 6 bases, there was a span of 9 bases. From germline, CDR1 is MGHRA and CDR2 YSYEKL. CDR3 size: 15 residues. The rearrangement uses TRBV4-1 and TRBJ1-6; no clear D gene. The sequencing sample was made of blood. The TCR originated in a woman in her twenties or thirties in good health. This CDR3 is CASSQDRLINSPLHF. The CDR3 bases are TGCGCCAGCAGCCAAGATCGGCTCATTAATTCACCCCTCCACTTT.